This TCR beta chain stems from a study of CD8 T cells in Susac syndrome. V shed 3 bases and J shed 5 bases, with 20 bases lying between them. The CDR3 contains 17 residues. Germline V gene data show CDR1 as SGHVS and CDR2 as FNYEAQ. With random hexamers, about 0.5 to 1 ug RNA was reverse transcribed. TCR beta CDR3 was amplified by immunoSEQ covering 54 Vbeta and 13 Jbeta. Using its own MiXCR run on the immunoSEQ multiplex PCR reads, TCRdb lists one record per CDR3 protein. The table shows a few hundred thousand distinct CDR3 sequences, with about 82% occurring only once. The rearrangement links TRBV7-6 to TRBJ2-1; D is perhaps TRBD2 (6 bases). Sequenced: CD8+ T cells from PBMCs. The sequence was collected from a human donor with multiple sclerosis. CDR3 DNA sequence: TGTGCCAGCAGCTTGGGGGTCCGGAGGGCGGTTAACAATGAGCAGTTCTTC. This sequence encodes CASSLGVRRAVNNEQFF.